Below, 2 T cell receptor beta chains from the same sample are listed, as sequenced in a study of blood T cell repertoires in COVID-19. Profiling relied on immunoSEQ multiplex PCR, and the TCRdb table lists in-frame clones only, not all of them. This sample has 13,000 or so clones, with under 80% found just once. Sequences were obtained from peripheral blood. These receptors originate from a human donor in a cohort sampled during active COVID-19.

This clone was recorded a few times. V is TRBV9 and J is TRBJ1-6; 7 bases map to TRBD1. Germline V gene sequence: CDR1 SGDLS, CDR2 YYNGEE. This CDR3 contains 15 residues. V lost 4 bases to trimming and J lost 4 bases; unmatched junction nucleotides: 5. CDR3 DNA: TGTGCCAGCAGCTCACAGACAGGGTATAATTCACCCCTCCACTTT. It yields the protein CASSSQTGYNSPLHF.

This clone has just one count. This sequence joins TRBV19 and TRBJ2-3, with 7 bases fitting TRBD2. Germline assignment: CDR1 LNHDA and CDR2 SQIVND (reference sequence). The V and J ends lost 2 bases and 4 bases, in that order; junction bases with no gene match: 6. CDR3 length: 15 amino acids. The CDR3 protein is CASSITSGAPDTQYF. DNA for the CDR3: TGTGCCAGTAGTATAACCAGCGGGGCCCCAGATACGCAGTATTTT. Full variable domain (outside the CDR3, taken from reference TRBV19 and TRBJ2-3): DGGITQSPKYLFRKEGQNVTLSCEQNLNHDAMYWYRQDPGQGLRLIYYSQIVNDFQKGDIAEGYSVSREKKESFPLTVTSAQKNPTAFYLCASSITSGAPDTQYFGPGTRLTVL.